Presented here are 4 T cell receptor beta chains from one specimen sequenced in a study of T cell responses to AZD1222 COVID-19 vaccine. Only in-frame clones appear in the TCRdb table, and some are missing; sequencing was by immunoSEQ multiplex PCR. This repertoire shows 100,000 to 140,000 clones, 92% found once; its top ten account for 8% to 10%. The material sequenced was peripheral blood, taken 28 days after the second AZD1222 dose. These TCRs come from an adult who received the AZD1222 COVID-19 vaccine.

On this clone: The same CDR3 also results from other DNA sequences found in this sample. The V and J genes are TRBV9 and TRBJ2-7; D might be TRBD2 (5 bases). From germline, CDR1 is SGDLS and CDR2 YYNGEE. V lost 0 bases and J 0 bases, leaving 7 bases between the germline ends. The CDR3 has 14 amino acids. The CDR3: CASSVGSGSYEQYF. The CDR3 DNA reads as TGTGCCAGCAGCGTAGGAAGCGGCTCCTACGAGCAGTACTTC.

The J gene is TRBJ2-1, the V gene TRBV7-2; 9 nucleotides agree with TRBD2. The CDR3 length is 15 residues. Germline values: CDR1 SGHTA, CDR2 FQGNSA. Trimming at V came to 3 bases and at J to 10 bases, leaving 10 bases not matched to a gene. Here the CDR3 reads CASSFLSGRIVEQFF. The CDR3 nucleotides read TGTGCCAGCAGCTTTCTCAGCGGGAGGATTGTGGAGCAGTTCTTC.

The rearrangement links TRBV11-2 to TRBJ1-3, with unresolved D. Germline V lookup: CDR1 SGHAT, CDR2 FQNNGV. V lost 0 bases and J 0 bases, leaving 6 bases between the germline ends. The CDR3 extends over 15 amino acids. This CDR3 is CASSLEPFSGNTIYF. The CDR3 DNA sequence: TGTGCCAGCAGCTTAGAACCTTTCTCTGGAAACACCATATATTTT.

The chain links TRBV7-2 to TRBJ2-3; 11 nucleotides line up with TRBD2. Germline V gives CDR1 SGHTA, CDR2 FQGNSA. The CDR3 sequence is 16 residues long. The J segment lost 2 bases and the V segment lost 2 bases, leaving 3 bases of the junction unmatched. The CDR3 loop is CASSLSSGRTTDTQYF. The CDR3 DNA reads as TGTGCCAGCAGCTTATCTAGCGGGAGGACCACAGATACGCAGTATTTT.